This entry lists 22 T cell receptor beta chains sequenced from one sample in a study of cytomegalovirus exposure and HLA in healthy donors. Amplification used 60 Vbeta primers and 13 Jbeta primers. Repertoires were generated with immunoSEQ multiplex PCR, while TCRdb's copy carries only in-frame clones and drops some. Among about 160,000 clones, around 80% were seen once, and the ten largest hold over 2.5%. Sample: PBMCs. These receptors all come from a female donor in good health and CMV-seronegative.

V usage is TRBV5-5 and J usage is TRBJ1-2; TRBD1 aligns across 9 bases. V trimming: 4 bases; J trimming: 7 bases; junction bases outside the gene matches: 8. The CDR3 loop spans 14 amino acids. Germline assignment: CDR1 SGHKS and CDR2 YYEKEE (reference sequence). CDR3 protein: CASSLTGGAGGYTF. In DNA, the CDR3 is TGTGCCAGCAGCCTAACAGGGGGCGCGGGTGGCTACACCTTC.

This chain uses TRBV6-6 with TRBJ2-3; D perhaps matches TRBD2 (5 bases). Deletions cut 4 bases from V and 2 bases from J, with 16 bases between. Germline V gives CDR1 MNHNY, CDR2 SVGAGI (reference sequence). The CDR3 loop spans 16 amino acids. CDR3 DNA sequence: TGTGCCAGCAGTTTAGGGAGACACCCGTACACAGATACGCAGTATTTT. This sequence encodes CASSLGRHPYTDTQYF.

A single count supports this clone. This chain links TRBV19 with TRBJ1-1, with 12 bases lining up with TRBD1. Germline CDR1 reads LNHDA; CDR2 reads SQIVND (reference sequence). Trimming removed 6 bases from V and 5 bases from J; junction bases left unmatched: 7. The CDR3 has 15 amino acids. The CDR3 DNA reads TGTGCCAGTAGCGCAGGGGACAGGGGGCAAACTGAAGCTTTCTTT. This translates into CASSAGDRGQTEAFF.

The gene calls are TRBV6-1 and TRBJ2-3; the D gene is possibly TRBD2 (6 bases). The CDR3 runs 15 residues. Trimming pared 6 bases from V and 3 bases from J, leaving 16 bases between. Germline CDR1 is MNHNS and CDR2 is SASEGT. CDR3 bases: TGTGCCAGCAGAGATCAGGGTGGAGGGACAGATACGCAGTATTTT. It yields the protein CASRDQGGGTDTQYF.

This clone was counted once. CDR3 nucleotide sequence: TGTGCCAGCAGTGTTGTTTACGGGAACACTGAAGCTTTCTTT. It is translated as CASSVVYGNTEAFF. V is TRBV6-1 and J is TRBJ1-1, with D unclear. V was cut by 4 bases and J by 1 base, with 10 bases left in between. The CDR3 is 14 amino acids. CDR1 MNHNS and CDR2 SASEGT come from the germline V gene.

V is TRBV5-1 and J is TRBJ1-2; D perhaps matches TRBD1 (5 bases). V shed 7 bases and J shed 8 bases, with 12 bases lying between them. The CDR3 is made up of 11 amino acids. Germline CDR1 reads SGHRS; CDR2 reads YFSETQ. This chain's CDR3 is CASSGGGGYTF. CDR3 nucleotides: TGCGCCAGCTCTGGGGGGGGAGGCTACACCTTC.

On this clone itself: Other DNA sequences in the sample encode the same CDR3. The chain links TRBV7-2 to TRBJ2-1, with 8 bases matching TRBD2. V shed 3 bases and J 10 bases; nucleotides not matched to a gene: 8. CDR1 and CDR2 (germline): SGHTA, FQGNSA. The CDR3 extends over 14 amino acids. In DNA form, the CDR3 reads TGTGCCAGCAGCTTCCAGCGGGGGTTCAACGAGCAGTTCTTC. Encoded protein: CASSFQRGFNEQFF.

The J gene is TRBJ2-1, the V gene TRBV19, with 7 bases that match TRBD1. CDR1 and CDR2 (germline): LNHDA, SQIVND (reference sequence). CDR3 length equals 16 residues. Germline trimming cut 8 bases from V and 0 bases from J; bases unmatched to any gene: 10. CDR3 in amino acids: CASLRQGTTSYNEQFF. In DNA, the CDR3 is TGTGCCAGTTTGAGACAGGGCACTACCTCCTACAATGAGCAGTTCTTC. The variable domain in full, completed from reference TRBV19 and TRBJ2-1, reads DGGITQSPKYLFRKEGQNVTLSCEQNLNHDAMYWYRQDPGQGLRLIYYSQIVNDFQKGDIAEGYSVSREKKESFPLTVTSAQKNPTAFYLCASLRQGTTSYNEQFFGPGTRLTVL.

The gene calls are TRBV27 and TRBJ1-1; D remains unclear. Germline assignment: CDR1 MNHEY and CDR2 SMNVEV (reference sequence). The CDR3 extends over 13 amino acids. The V gene lost 5 bases and the J gene lost 2 bases, with 9 bases spanning the gap. This CDR3 reads CASSPRSNTEAFF. The CDR3 region has the DNA TGTGCCAGCAGTCCTAGGAGTAACACTGAAGCTTTCTTT.

This clone was observed a few times. The chain uses TRBV2 and TRBJ2-2, with 8 positions matching TRBD2. Trimming at V came to 5 bases and at J to 1 base, leaving 3 bases not matched to a gene. Germline V lookup: CDR1 SNHLY, CDR2 FYNNEI. This CDR3 has 15 amino acids. As DNA, the CDR3 is TGTGCCAGCAGTCCGCTAGCGGGGAACACCGGGGAGCTGTTTTTT. The encoded protein is CASSPLAGNTGELFF.

The rearrangement joins TRBV11-1 to TRBJ1-1; D perhaps matches TRBD1 (5 bases). Germline V CDR1 and CDR2: SGHAT, FQDESV (reference sequence). V lost 5 bases, J lost 0 bases, and 13 bases lay in between. The CDR3 consists of 15 residues. Here the CDR3 reads CASSPRVKMNTEAFF. The CDR3 nucleotides read TGTGCCAGCAGCCCCAGGGTCAAAATGAACACTGAAGCTTTCTTT.

The chain links TRBV9 to TRBJ1-4, with D possibly matching TRBD1 (5 bases). Germline loops: CDR1 SGDLS, CDR2 YYNGEE. This CDR3 has 15 amino acids. Trimming removed 3 bases from V and 4 bases from J, with 13 bases in between. CDR3 coding DNA: TGTGCCAGCAGCGCCACGGGGGGACTTAATGAAAAACTGTTTTTT. The encoded protein is CASSATGGLNEKLFF.

This clone was seen only a few times. The genes are TRBV7-6 and TRBJ2-1; 9 positions match TRBD2. The CDR3 extends over 16 amino acids. From germline, CDR1 is SGHVS and CDR2 FNYEAQ. The J segment lost 9 bases and the V segment lost 3 bases, leaving 12 bases of the junction unmatched. CDR3 DNA sequence: TGTGCCAGCAGCTTGGTAGCGGGAGCCCCGGCGGGTGAGCAGTTCTTC. Its translation: CASSLVAGAPAGEQFF.

This chain links TRBV20-1 with TRBJ2-7; a possible D gene is TRBD1 (6 bases). Germline V gene data show CDR1 as DFQATT and CDR2 as SNEGSKA (reference sequence). Trimming left V 5 bases short and J 5 bases short, with 7 bases between. CDR3 length equals 10 residues. CDR3 coding DNA: TGCAGTGCTGGGGGCCACGAGCAGTACTTC. Translating it yields CSAGGHEQYF.

CDR3 protein: CASSDVGGPVDTQYF. The DNA for the CDR3 is TGTGCCAGCAGTGACGTGGGAGGGCCAGTGGATACGCAGTATTTT. The rearrangement links TRBV6-1 to TRBJ2-3, with 7 bases fitting TRBD2. The ends lost 3 bases at V and 6 bases at J; junction bases unmatched: 9. Germline-derived CDR1 and CDR2 are MNHNS and SASEGT. The CDR3 has 15 amino acids.

The CDR3 loop is CASRTDRAGNTEAFF. The CDR3 DNA reads TGTGCCAGCAGAACCGACAGGGCTGGGAACACTGAAGCTTTCTTT. This sequence joins TRBV11-2 and TRBJ1-1; 7 nucleotides match TRBD1. V lost 6 bases to trimming and J lost 1 base; unmatched junction nucleotides: 8. CDR3 length equals 15 residues. Germline CDR1 reads SGHAT; CDR2 reads FQNNGV.

The genes are TRBV9 and TRBJ2-3; 14 bases are shared with TRBD2. The CDR3 runs 17 residues. Trimming cost V 3 bases and J 4 bases; bases outside gene matches: 7. Germline V gene data show CDR1 as SGDLS and CDR2 as YYNGEE. CDR3 sequence: CASSAGTSGSRADTQYF. DNA of the CDR3: TGTGCCAGCAGCGCCGGGACTAGCGGGAGTCGTGCAGATACGCAGTATTTT. The whole variable domain, remainder taken from reference TRBV9 and TRBJ2-3, is DSGVTQTPKHLITATGQRVTLRCSPRSGDLSVYWYQQSLDQGLQFLIQYYNGEERAKGNILERFSAQQFPDLHSELNLSSLELGDSALYFCASSAGTSGSRADTQYFGPGTRLTVL.

The chain uses TRBV19 and TRBJ2-5, with TRBD2 matching over 10 bases. Germline trimming cut 10 bases from V and 4 bases from J; bases unmatched to any gene: 12. The CDR3 contains 15 residues. Germline CDR1 is LNHDA and CDR2 is SQIVND (reference sequence). The CDR3 region is CATSSGGAFGETQYF. CDR3 DNA: TGTGCCACTTCGAGCGGGGGGGCATTTGGAGAGACCCAGTACTTC.

This chain links TRBV6-6 with TRBJ2-1, with 9 bases identical to TRBD1. Losses at the gene ends were 6 bases for V and 7 bases for J; bases not matched to a gene: 10. Germline assignment: CDR1 MNHNY and CDR2 SVGAGI (reference sequence). This CDR3 is 15 amino acids long. The CDR3 loop is CASSRGQGVPNEQFF. In nucleotides, the CDR3 is TGTGCCAGCAGCCGGGGACAGGGAGTCCCGAATGAGCAGTTCTTC.

The chain carries TRBV2 and TRBJ1-5; TRBD1 matches 8 bases. Germline-derived CDR1 and CDR2 are SNHLY and FYNNEI. The CDR3 loop spans 16 amino acids. V gave up 0 bases and J gave up 7 bases; unmatched junction bases: 8. The CDR3 protein is CASSEAAGTGAQPQHF. In DNA, the CDR3 is TGTGCCAGCAGTGAAGCGGCGGGGACAGGCGCGCAGCCCCAGCATTTT. Full variable domain (rest looked up from reference TRBV2 and TRBJ1-5): EPEVTQTPSHQVTQMGQEVILRCVPISNHLYFYWYRQILGQKVEFLVSFYNNEISEKSEIFDDQFSVERPDGSNFTLKIRSTKLEDSAMYFCASSEAAGTGAQPQHFGDGTRLSIL.

This rearrangement joins TRBV19 to TRBJ1-1; 7 nucleotides match TRBD1. The V segment lost 8 bases and the J segment 1 base; nucleotides outside the gene matches: 4. The CDR3 is made up of 13 amino acids. Per germline, CDR1 LNHDA and CDR2 SQIVND (reference sequence). The DNA for the CDR3 is TGTGCCAGTCACAGGGGCCCGAACACTGAAGCTTTCTTT. It yields the protein CASHRGPNTEAFF.

The CDR3 protein is CASSIGEEYSPLHF. The CDR3 DNA reads TGTGCCAGTAGTATCGGGGAGGAATATTCACCCCTCCACTTT. V is TRBV19 and J is TRBJ1-6; D call uncertain. The germline CDR1 and CDR2 sequences are LNHDA and SQIVND (reference sequence). The CDR3 loop spans 14 amino acids. The V end lost 3 bases, the J end lost 8 bases, and 11 bases lay between the germline ends.